One T cell receptor beta chain is described in this entry. Its cognate antigen has yet to be identified. No much larger clone exists at a distance of one base, and base qualities are not known. The data stem from a study of T cells in Graves' hyperthyroidism and ophthalmopathy (dated by TCRdb to between 2018 and 2021). In terms of the full investigation: Peripheral blood was collected at initial diagnosis, before any treatment. The approximately 98 discovery patients were randomly divided into training and test sets at a 7:3 ratio. In several Graves' hyperthyroidism patients, the study also compared T-cell repertoires from thyroid tissue with T-cell repertoires from blood. To identify distinguishing TCR V-J signatures, a discovery cohort of 100 or so patients was used, comprising some 45 with Graves' ophthalmopathy and 57 with stable Graves' hyperthyroidism. According to the paper, TCR Vbeta CDR3 sequencing was carried out on more than 120 peripheral blood samples, which came from 40 to 45 ophthalmopathy, fewer than 80 hyperthyroidism and some 17 progressor patients. Once sampling was done, hyperthyroidism patients were given methimazole at a starting dose of 30 mg daily, whereas ophthalmopathy patients were given high-dose intravenous methylprednisolone. Prospective prediction of ophthalmopathy was tested in an independent validation cohort of 18 to 20 hyperthyroidism patients and 17 patients who later progressed to ophthalmopathy.

TCR beta CDR3 regions were amplified from RNA transcripts. For the first round of RT-PCR on the TCR CDR3, the HTBI primer set was used together with the Qiagen OneStep RT-PCR kit. A second multiplex PCR round built the libraries, followed by size selection and purification. Paired-end sequencing of the libraries was performed with 100 bp reads on an Illumina HiSeq2000. The authors' pipeline ran thus. SOAPnuke was used to process the raw data, throwing out any read that contained adapters or uncalled bases, had a mean Phred below 15, or lacked an exact constant-primer or identifier match. COPE v1.2.5 was used to merge the high-quality paired reads, and each unique nucleotide sequence was defined as a clonotype. MiTCR v1.1 was used to align the clonotypes against IMGT TRBV, TRBD and TRBJ reference segments. Only V-J combinations with frequency above 0.0001, covering about 99% of repertoires, were analysed. A TCS score was defined as the ratio between F50 (clonal expansion) and ExV (chaos), using BLOSUM62-based TCRdist between CDR3 peptides within each V-J. Welch's t-statistics and random forest reduced 500 to 650 V-J features to 10 to 15, which were used in a naive Bayes classifier (R e1071). TCRdb's own reprocessing of the public reads used fastp at Q25 and MiXCR and kept productive beta chains. Each record represents a unique CDR3 protein, reported with the most common genes and DNA among its rows. These V and J calls derive from TCRdb rather than the authors' analysis. The sample data list about 400,000 distinct CDR3 sequences, and roughly 14% of these were observed just once. The ten largest clones take up under 15% of the sample.

Taken from cysteine to phenylalanine, the CDR3 has 15 residues. Just CDR3 DNA is preserved here, 45 bases in frame from base 1. V drops 5 bases and J drops 2 bases, leaving 14 bases in between. The germline V gene gives CDR1 as SGHTA and CDR2 as FQGNSA. Moderately to severely active disease, a Clinical Activity Score of at least 3, a NOSPECS grade of at least 4, and a duration under 3 months were present in ophthalmopathy patients. Any patient with an uncontrolled infection, another autoimmune disease, pregnancy or lactation was excluded. Diagnoses were based on clinical symptoms, serum thyroxine and TRAb, thyroid ultrasound and orbital computed tomography. PBMCs were separated from 8 to 10 ml of fresh peripheral blood using Ficoll-Paque density gradient centrifugation. Total RNA was extracted using Trizol reagent, and RNA quality was assessed on an Agilent 2100 Bioanalyzer. Here is what the overall study found, with its caveats: A 13 V-J signature model separated ophthalmopathy from stable hyperthyroidism, with approximately 87% sensitivity and approximately 81% specificity in cross-validation and 80%/75% in testing. No statistical method was used to fix the sample size in advance, and group allocation was not hidden from the investigators. In validation, the model predicted progression to ophthalmopathy with 55% to 71% sensitivity and about 72% specificity, a median of around 6.6 months before onset. Most expanded thyroid clonotypes (frequency above 0.001) were also detected in blood, suggesting blood repertoires may reflect thyroid immune responses.

The clonotype was recovered from a man aged 18-30 years with Graves' ophthalmopathy. The sequencing input was blood. In this chain, TRBV7-2 is recombined with TRBJ2-3, with the D gene not confidently named. The base sequence is TGTGCCAGCAGCCCTACGATAGCCAACACAGATACGCAGTATTTT. Its product reads: CASSPTIANTDTQYF.